The 9 T cell receptor beta chains given below trace back to one sample, sequenced in a study of T cell changes during pregnancy in multiple sclerosis (dated by TCRdb to the late 2010s). The library was prepared using the immunoSEQ multiplex PCR assay. TCRdb provides this immuneACCESS table in a form limited to in-frame rearrangements. Some clones are lacking; in checked studies, under half of them reflect an unresolved V gene, and why the rest are absent is not known. In all, the sample holds tens of thousands of clones, and 90% to 95% of those were seen once. The leading ten clones occupy about 3% of the sample. Sequences were derived from CD8+ T cells from peripheral blood mononuclear cells, sampled in the third trimester of pregnancy. All receptors derive from a female donor with multiple sclerosis, enrolled in a pregnancy study.

CDR3 in DNA: TGTGCCAGCGCAGGGGACCTGCAAGAGACCCAGTACTTC. The encoded protein is CASAGDLQETQYF. This chain joins TRBV5-6 and TRBJ2-5; D might be TRBD1 (6 bases). This CDR3 region has 13 residues. CDR1 and CDR2 from the germline V gene are SGHDT and YYEEEE. Trimming pared 7 bases from V and 2 bases from J, leaving 12 bases between.

The J gene is TRBJ1-1, the V gene TRBV6-6; D call uncertain. The CDR3 runs 15 residues. The germline V gene encodes CDR1 MNHNY and CDR2 SVGAGI (reference sequence). The V end lost 2 bases, the J end lost 5 bases, and 15 bases lay between the germline ends. Written as DNA, the CDR3 is TGTGCCAGCAGTTACATGGCGGGCGCCGAGACTGAAGCTTTCTTT. This translates into CASSYMAGAETEAFF.

The CDR3 region has the DNA TGTGCCAGCAGTGAAGGGACTAGCGAGAGAGATACGCAGTATTTT. It specifies CASSEGTSERDTQYF. This chain joins TRBV6-4 and TRBJ2-3, with TRBD2 matching over 10 bases. In germline, CDR1 is MRHNA, CDR2 SNTAGT. This CDR3 has 15 residues. Unmatched junction bases numbered 5, after V lost 3 bases and J lost 5 bases.

This chain joins TRBV6-1 and TRBJ2-7; 8 bases fit TRBD2. The CDR3 has 14 amino acids. Germline V CDR1 and CDR2: MNHNS, SASEGT. V gave up 1 base and J gave up 3 bases; unmatched junction bases: 2. CDR3 nucleotide sequence: TGTGCCAGCAGTGAAGTTAGCGGGGTCTACGAGCAGTACTTC. It translates to CASSEVSGVYEQYF.

The chain links TRBV19 to TRBJ2-1; TRBD1 agrees at 8 bases. The CDR3 has 11 amino acids. J was trimmed by 6 bases and V by 10 bases; bases with no gene match: 2. Germline V CDR1 and CDR2: LNHDA, SQIVND (reference sequence). CDR3 nucleotide sequence: TGTGCCACAGGACAGGGCAATGAGCAGTTCTTC. Amino acid sequence: CATGQGNEQFF.

V and J are TRBV28 and TRBJ2-7; 7 bases align to TRBD1. The CDR3 is made up of 17 amino acids. V was clipped by 7 bases and J by 5 bases; unmatched bases: 20. Germline V gives CDR1 MDHEN, CDR2 SYDVKM. The CDR3 spells CASTLGFRDRRPHEQYF. The CDR3 bases are TGTGCCAGCACCCTCGGCTTCCGGGACAGACGTCCGCACGAGCAGTACTTC.

The chain combines TRBV5-1 with TRBJ1-2; unclear D gene. Germline V lookup: CDR1 SGHRS, CDR2 YFSETQ. Trimming removed 0 bases from V and 5 bases from J, with 14 bases in between. The CDR3 runs to 15 residues. CDR3 in DNA: TGCGCCAGCAGCTTGGCCGCGGCCGCCTCGTATGGCTACACCTTC. It is translated as CASSLAAAASYGYTF.

Here the CDR3 DNA reads TGTGCCAGCAGTCTATACAATGAGCAGTTCTTC. Its translation: CASSLYNEQFF. The chain recombines TRBV27 with TRBJ2-1, with D unresolved. Germline V gene sequence: CDR1 MNHEY, CDR2 SMNVEV (reference sequence). There are 11 residues in the CDR3. V lost 5 bases to trimming and J lost 4 bases, with 3 bases between them.

The chain uses TRBV9 and TRBJ1-1, with TRBD1 as a possible D gene (6 bases). Looked up from germline, CDR1 is SGDLS and CDR2 is YYNGEE. V was pared by 0 bases and J by 7 bases, with 13 bases between. This CDR3 is 14 amino acids long. The CDR3 loop reads CASSVGGGDGEAFF. The CDR3 bases are TGTGCCAGCAGCGTAGGAGGGGGGGACGGTGAAGCTTTCTTT. Variable domain in full (rest from reference TRBV9 and TRBJ1-1): DSGVTQTPKHLITATGQRVTLRCSPRSGDLSVYWYQQSLDQGLQFLIQYYNGEERAKGNILERFSAQQFPDLHSELNLSSLELGDSALYFCASSVGGGDGEAFFGQGTRLTVV.